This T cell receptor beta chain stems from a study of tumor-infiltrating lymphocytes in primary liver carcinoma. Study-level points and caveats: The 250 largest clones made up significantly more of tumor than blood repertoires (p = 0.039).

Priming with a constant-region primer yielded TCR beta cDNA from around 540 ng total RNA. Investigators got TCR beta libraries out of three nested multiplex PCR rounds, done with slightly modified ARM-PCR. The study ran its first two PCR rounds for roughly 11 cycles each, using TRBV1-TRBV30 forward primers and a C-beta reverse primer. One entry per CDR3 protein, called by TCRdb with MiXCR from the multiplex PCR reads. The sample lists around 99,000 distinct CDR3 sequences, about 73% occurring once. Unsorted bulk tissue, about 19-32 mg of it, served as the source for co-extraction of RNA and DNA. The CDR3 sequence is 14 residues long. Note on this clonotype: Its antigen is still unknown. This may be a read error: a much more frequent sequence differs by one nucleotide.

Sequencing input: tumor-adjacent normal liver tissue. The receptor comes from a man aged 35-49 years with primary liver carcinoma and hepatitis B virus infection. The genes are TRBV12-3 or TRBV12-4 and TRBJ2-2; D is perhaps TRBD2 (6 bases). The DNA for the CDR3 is TGTGCCAGCAGTTTTCGGGAGATGGCCGGGGAGCTGTTATTT. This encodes CASSFREMAGELLF.